There are many counts of the clone carrying this TCR beta chain. The antigen remains undetermined. Each CDR3 protein is one row after TCRdb ran MiXCR on the reads. The table shows around 180,000 distinct CDR3 sequences, with under 25% occurring only once. The sample belongs to a study of T cell repertoires in cytomegalovirus infection. Overall study: TCR beta signatures that were public indicated CMV infection and matching HLA type. Whole-study findings and limits: The study identified carriers of CMV plus the relevant HLA from cumulative public TCR beta family frequency. The response measured ex vivo was dominated by TCR beta clonotypes (HLA-C-restricted and CMV-specific).

Per the germline V gene, CDR1 is SGHRS and CDR2 is YFSETQ. The J segment lost 2 bases and the V segment lost 3 bases, leaving 10 bases of the junction unmatched. The CDR3 totals 18 residues. The receptor was isolated from a human donor in good health (CMV status not recorded). Some clones in this sample may be carry-over from other donors' samples. Material: PBMCs. The rearrangement joins TRBV5-1 to TRBJ2-6, with TRBD1 matching over 8 bases. CDR3 residues: CASSSRDRKFPGANVLTF. The CDR3 DNA reads as TGCGCCAGCAGCTCCCGGGACAGGAAATTTCCTGGGGCCAACGTCCTGACTTTC.